At least ten counts were recorded for the clone carrying this T cell receptor beta chain. Its antigen remains unknown. This CDR3 is built from 12 residues. Germline V gene lookup returns CDR1 SGHVS and CDR2 FQNEAQ. V was clipped by 5 bases and J by 8 bases, with 9 bases between them. This record belongs to a study of T-cell reconstitution after alpha-beta-depleted transplantation in children. Overall study findings and caveats: By one year post-transplant, T-cell counts and diversity largely arose from T cells that were newly produced. Recipient T cells and thymic progenitors that survived gave rise to the high TCRbeta diversity observed at day 60 in some patients. Roughly two months post-transplant, alpha-beta T cells reportedly originated from several hundred graft clones that had expanded.

Preparation of the TCRbeta library was carried out with unique molecular identifiers. TCRdb recomputed calls from the PCR reads with MiXCR, one row per CDR3 protein. Of tens of thousands of distinct CDR3 sequences listed, about a sixth are singletons. J is TRBJ1-4 and V is TRBV7-8, with a weak D call TRBD1 (6 bases). Sample: PBMCs, mostly from graft donor cells, taken 360 days after TCRalphabeta/CD19-depleted stem cell transplant. The origin of this receptor is a male patient under 10 years old who had a stem cell transplant for acute lymphoblastic leukemia, so the T cells may come from the graft donor. The CDR3 DNA reads as TGTGCCAGCAGCCTCGACAGGGAAAAACTGTTTTTT. Translation: CASSLDREKLFF.